The clone carrying this TCR beta chain was observed many times. Its antigen remains unidentified. This CDR3 is 13 amino acids long. Trimming cost V 2 bases and J 1 base, with 5 bases left between them. The germline V gene encodes CDR1 LGHDT and CDR2 YNNKEL (reference sequence). The source of the sample is a study of regulatory T cells in long-lasting Graves disease. Construction of the TCR beta libraries employed iRepertoire HTBI primers in conjunction with Arm-PCR of CDR3 regions. MiXCR, applied by TCRdb to the multiplex PCR reads, yields one record per CDR3 protein. The table lists around 480,000 distinct CDR3 sequences, roughly 15% of them singletons. Study outcomes and limitations: Fewer public clonotypes were shared by new patients (about 940) than by persistent patients (roughly 2,600).

The time point was: newly diagnosed GD, antithyroid drugs for less than 3 months. Following extraction of RNA from PBMCs, that RNA was used to make the TCR library. These sequences were also reported in another study, on T cells in Graves' hyperthyroidism and ophthalmopathy. That paper notes: Each diagnosis was grounded in clinical symptoms, serum thyroxine and TRAb, thyroid ultrasound, and orbital computed tomography.

This sample comprised peripheral blood mononuclear cells (PBMCs), obtained at new diagnosis, from a patient treated with antithyroid drugs. The chain couples TRBV3-1 to TRBJ1-1; D call uncertain. The TCR sequence derives from a woman aged 35 to 60 with Graves disease. CDR3 DNA sequence: TGTGCCAGCAGCCAACTCAAGAACACTGAAGCTTTCTTT. This gives the protein CASSQLKNTEAFF.